A single sample is the source of the 17 T cell receptor beta chains below, sequenced in a study of cytomegalovirus exposure and HLA in healthy donors. 13 Jbeta primers and 60 Vbeta primers were used for the PCR. Sequencing was performed with immunoSEQ multiplex PCR; in TCRdb, only in-frame clones are kept and a portion is missing. The sample yields over 110,000 clones, 82% seen once. The sample taken for sequencing was PBMCs. The receptors stem from a male donor in good health and CMV-seronegative.

The chain uses TRBV7-9 and TRBJ2-5; D not certain. The J call may be wrong; the DNA end is better matched by TRBJ2-7. There are 12 residues in the CDR3. Germline CDR1 SEHNR, CDR2 FQNEAQ (reference sequence). The CDR3 DNA reads as TGTGCCAGCAGATCGATAAGCTACGAGCAGTACTTC. This encodes CASRSISYEQYF.

The gene calls are TRBV21-1 and TRBJ2-6; whether TRBD1, the table's D call, matches the DNA was not checked. TRBV21-1 is a pseudogene locus. The CDR3 length is 21 residues. CDR3 sequence (DNA): TGTGCCAGCAGCAAAGTGGTCCCCACAGGGATCTTCTACTCTGGGGCCAACGTCCTGACTTTC. Amino acid sequence: CASSKVVPTGIFYSGANVLTF.

The J gene is TRBJ1-4, the V gene TRBV6-5; 8 nucleotides match TRBD1. The CDR3 sequence is 15 residues long. Germline V gene sequence: CDR1 MNHEY, CDR2 SVGAGI. V lost 7 bases and J lost 4; bases outside the gene matches: 8. The CDR3, as DNA: TGTGCCAGCAAGGAACAGGGGGGCTTTAATGAAAAACTGTTTTTT. Its protein is CASKEQGGFNEKLFF.

This chain links TRBV30 with TRBJ1-2; D ambiguous. Germline CDR1 and CDR2: GTSNPN and SVGIG (reference sequence). The V end was cut by 1 base, the J end by 8 bases, with 8 bases between. The CDR3 totals 11 residues. In DNA form, the CDR3 reads TGTGCCTGGAGTGATCGCGGCGGCTACACCTTC. Its translation is CAWSDRGGYTF.

The rearrangement links TRBV18 to TRBJ1-5; possibly TRBD1 for D (6 bases). The V gene's germline CDR1 is KGHSH and CDR2 LQKENI. The CDR3 is made up of 14 amino acids. Trimming shortened V by 3 bases and J by 6 bases, and 12 bases separated the two germline ends. The CDR3 region is CASSPHRDAQPQHF. Written as DNA, the CDR3 is TGTGCCAGCTCACCGCACAGGGACGCTCAGCCCCAGCATTTT.

About this clone itself: Sequence at one end of the junction differs from germline and may be a read error. This chain connects TRBV7-7 to TRBJ2-7, with TRBD1 as a possible D gene (6 bases). Per germline, CDR1 SSHAT and CDR2 FNYEAQ (reference sequence). CDR3 size: 14 residues. CDR3 region: CASSPVQGLYEQYF. The CDR3 DNA follows: TGTGCTAGCAGCCCCGTCCAGGGGCTGTACGAGCAGTACTTC.

The V call is TRBV6-5, the J call TRBJ1-2; D is unclear. This CDR3 has 16 amino acids. Germline CDR1 MNHEY, CDR2 SVGAGI. The ends were cut back, 4 bases at V and 0 bases at J, with 15 bases in the middle. CDR3 in DNA: TGTGCCAGCAGTTTTACCCCCCACCGAGCTAACTATGGCTACACCTTC. Translation: CASSFTPHRANYGYTF.

V gene TRBV4-3 combines with J gene TRBJ2-5, with 7 bases lining up with TRBD2. This CDR3 spans 13 amino acids. The V gene's germline CDR1 is LGHNA and CDR2 YSLEER. With V trimmed by 0 bases and J by 7 bases, 2 bases remained unmatched. The CDR3 DNA reads TGCGCCAGCAGCCAAGATCGCGGGGGGACCCAGTACTTC. Protein: CASSQDRGGTQYF.

V and J are TRBV4-3 and TRBJ2-7; 8 bases are a match to TRBD2. J was trimmed by 4 bases and V by 1 base; bases with no gene match: 3. CDR1 and CDR2 (germline): LGHNA, YSLEER. CDR3 length: 14 residues. The CDR3 sequence: CASSQAAGGYEQYF. The CDR3 DNA sequence: TGCGCCAGCAGCCAAGCGGCGGGAGGATACGAGCAGTACTTC.

The V and J genes are TRBV10-3 and TRBJ1-3; 8 bases line up with TRBD1. Germline V gene sequence: CDR1 ENHRY, CDR2 SYGVKD. This CDR3 has 14 amino acids. V gave up 3 bases and J gave up 8 bases; unmatched junction bases: 6. CDR3 region: CAISDRDRGHTIYF. The CDR3 coding sequence is TGTGCCATCAGTGATCGAGACAGGGGACACACCATATATTTT.

The chain joins TRBV15 to TRBJ1-1, with 8 bases identical to TRBD1. J lost 1 base, V lost 8 bases, and 6 bases had no gene match. The CDR3 runs 14 residues. Germline CDR1 is LNHNV and CDR2 is YYDKDF (reference sequence). The CDR3 protein is CATEQGGENTEAFF. CDR3 DNA sequence: TGTGCCACCGAACAGGGGGGTGAGAACACTGAAGCTTTCTTT.

The V call is TRBV11-2, the J call TRBJ2-1, with 10 bases aligning to TRBD1. The germline gives CDR1 SGHAT, CDR2 FQNNGV. With 4 bases clipped from V and 15 bases from J, the junction kept 3 bases outside the gene matches. The CDR3 runs to 11 residues. The CDR3 nucleotides read TGTGCCAGCAGCTCCGGGACAGGGGTGTTCTTC. Its translation is CASSSGTGVFF.

The chain uses TRBV6-5 and TRBJ1-4, with D unclear. CDR3 size: 12 residues. Between the trimmed V and J ends, which lost 6 bases and 5 bases, there was a span of 7 bases. CDR1 MNHEY and CDR2 SVGAGI come from the germline V gene. CDR3 sequence (DNA): TGTGCCAGCAGGGGCCCGAATGAAAAACTGTTTTTT. The encoded protein is CASRGPNEKLFF.

The V call is TRBV7-3, the J call TRBJ2-1; TRBD2 matches 7 bases. After removal of 3 bases from V and 8 bases from J, the junction contained 7 bases not matched to a gene. CDR1 and CDR2 from the germline V gene are SGHTA and FQGTGA. This CDR3 region has 14 residues. CDR3 in DNA: TGTGCCAGCAGCTTCGGACTAGATCGCGATGAGCAGTTCTTC. It is translated as CASSFGLDRDEQFF.

This chain connects TRBV30 to TRBJ1-1; TRBD1 matches at 7 bases. V shed 4 bases, J shed 13 bases, and the junction held 9 bases outside the gene matches. The CDR3 consists of 11 residues. Germline assignment: CDR1 GTSNPN and CDR2 SVGIG (reference sequence). The CDR3: CAWIEGARGFF. The CDR3 DNA sequence: TGTGCCTGGATCGAGGGGGCCCGGGGTTTCTTT.

The chain couples TRBV15 to TRBJ2-6; 7 nucleotides match TRBD1. Germline-derived CDR1 and CDR2 are LNHNV and YYDKDF (reference sequence). The CDR3 covers 17 residues. The J segment lost 2 bases and the V segment lost 8 bases, leaving 12 bases of the junction unmatched. The CDR3 loop is CATAGTEQTTGANVLTF. CDR3 in DNA: TGTGCCACCGCCGGGACAGAACAGACAACTGGGGCCAACGTCCTGACTTTC.

The rearrangement uses TRBV7-2 and TRBJ1-4, with D possibly TRBD1 on 5 matching bases. The germline gives CDR1 SGHTA, CDR2 FQGNSA. V lost 5 bases and J 7 bases, leaving 26 bases between the germline ends. The length of the CDR3 is 18 residues. CDR3 DNA: TGTGCCAGCAGCCAGTGGACCGAAGGGGTTATTTCGACTGAAAAACTGTTTTTT. Amino acids: CASSQWTEGVISTEKLFF.